This TCR beta chain was identified in a study of cytomegalovirus exposure and HLA in healthy donors. General study findings and limits: It was reportedly the case that the classifier diagnosed cytomegalovirus status with high specificity and sensitivity.

For this clone: What it binds is not known.

The PCR contained 60 Vbeta and 13 Jbeta primers. Here immunoSEQ multiplex PCR was the method, and the copy in TCRdb shows in-frame clones only, minus some. The sample contains roughly 150,000 clones, approximately 78% of which appear only once. Per germline, CDR1 SGHNT and CDR2 YYREEE (reference sequence). This CDR3 region has 13 residues. Between the trimmed V and J ends, which lost 2 bases and 5 bases, there was a span of 11 bases. The source is a male donor in good health and CMV-seronegative. This chain connects TRBV5-4 to TRBJ2-7; perhaps TRBD2 as D (5 bases). The source material was PBMCs. CDR3 nucleotide sequence: TGTGCCAGCAGCTTCACCGGGGTCAACGAGCAGTACTTC. This sequence encodes CASSFTGVNEQYF.